One and the same sample provided the 23 T cell receptor beta chains below, sequenced in a study of cytomegalovirus exposure and HLA in healthy donors. Primers included in the PCR were 60 Vbeta and 13 Jbeta primers. Method: immunoSEQ multiplex PCR; TCRdb's copy keeps in-frame clones and lacks some. The table includes a few hundred thousand clones, 60% to 85% detected once. The specimen sequenced was PBMCs. These receptors were obtained from a man aged 35 to 55 in good health and CMV-seronegative.

The V call is TRBV30, the J call TRBJ2-1; D unresolved. From germline, CDR1 is GTSNPN and CDR2 SVGIG (reference sequence). The CDR3 covers 11 residues. Trimming took off 0 bases at V and 13 bases at J, with 10 bases between the two ends. The CDR3: CAWSVGALQFF. In nucleotides, the CDR3 is TGTGCCTGGAGTGTGGGCGCGCTTCAGTTCTTC. The whole variable domain, remainder taken from reference TRBV30 and TRBJ2-1, is SQTIHQWPATLVQPVGSPLSLECTVEGTSNPNLYWYRQAAGRGLQLLFYSVGIGQISSEVPQNLSASRPQDRQFILSSKKLLLSDSGFYLCAWSVGALQFFGPGTRLTVL.

This chain connects TRBV7-2 to TRBJ2-7, with 8 bases fitting TRBD1. Trimming took 6 bases from V and 3 from J; bases not matched to a gene: 10. Germline values: CDR1 SGHTA, CDR2 FQGNSA. CDR3 length: 15 amino acids. Written as DNA, the CDR3 is TGTGCCAGCAGATATCGTTACGGGACAGGCTACGAGCAGTACTTC. Its translation: CASRYRYGTGYEQYF.

The gene calls are TRBV12-2 and TRBJ1-1; TRBD1, the table's D call, was not compared with the DNA. TRBV12-2 is labeled a pseudogene. CDR3 length: 17 residues. CDR3 loop: CASRFSPLRGMNTEAFF. Written as DNA, the CDR3 is TGTGCAAGTCGTTTCTCCCCTCTCAGGGGGATGAACACTGAAGCTTTCTTT.

This clone was counted a single time. The rearrangement links TRBV30 to TRBJ1-1; D may be TRBD1 (5 bases). Germline-derived CDR1 and CDR2 are GTSNPN and SVGIG (reference sequence). CDR3 length: 13 amino acids. Trimming pared 4 bases from V and 1 base from J, leaving 10 bases between. Here the CDR3 DNA reads TGTGCCTGGACGGGACTCCCGAACACTGAAGCTTTCTTT. Encoded protein: CAWTGLPNTEAFF.

The chain uses TRBV9 and TRBJ1-4; 8 bases are shared with TRBD1. The CDR3 runs to 18 residues. V dropped 0 bases and J dropped 4; count of bases not matched to a gene: 11. Germline V lookup: CDR1 SGDLS, CDR2 YYNGEE. CDR3 protein: CASSVGPVYGQGNEKLFF. The CDR3 region has the DNA TGTGCCAGCAGCGTAGGACCGGTTTACGGACAGGGTAATGAAAAACTGTTTTTT. Together with reference TRBV9 and TRBJ1-4, the CDR3 gives the full variable domain: DSGVTQTPKHLITATGQRVTLRCSPRSGDLSVYWYQQSLDQGLQFLIQYYNGEERAKGNILERFSAQQFPDLHSELNLSSLELGDSALYFCASSVGPVYGQGNEKLFFGSGTQLSVL.

The chain links TRBV6-1 to TRBJ2-1, with 9 bases matching TRBD2. This CDR3 has 13 residues. J was trimmed by 15 bases and V by 5 bases; bases with no gene match: 11. The germline gives CDR1 MNHNS, CDR2 SASEGT. CDR3 bases: TGTGCCAGCAGTTTGATCCATGCGGGAGGGTTGTTCTTC. Translating gives CASSLIHAGGLFF.

Comments on this clone: Sequence at one end of the junction differs from germline and may be a read error. The V call is TRBV15, the J call TRBJ2-1; D perhaps matches TRBD1 (5 bases). Germline CDR1 is LNHNV and CDR2 is YYDKDF (reference sequence). This CDR3 is 18 amino acids long. The CDR3 sequence: CATIRGVEGDQPYNEQFF. CDR3 nucleotides: TGTGCCACCATCAGAGGAGTAGAAGGGGATCAACCTTACAATGAGCAGTTCTTC.

The rearrangement links TRBV14 to TRBJ2-2; 7 bases fit TRBD1. The V gene's germline CDR1 is SGHDN and CDR2 FVKESK. CDR3 length equals 13 residues. With 4 bases clipped from V and 6 bases from J, the junction kept 2 bases outside the gene matches. The CDR3 nucleotides are TGTGCCAGCAGCCTTACAGGGGCCGGGGAGCTGTTTTTT. It yields the protein CASSLTGAGELFF.

This clone has a single count. The rearrangement uses TRBV11-2 and TRBJ2-5; D call uncertain. Trimming pared 4 bases from V and 4 bases from J, leaving 10 bases between. The CDR3 covers 13 residues. Germline V CDR1 and CDR2: SGHAT, FQNNGV. CDR3 coding DNA: TGTGCCAGCAGCTCGGGTTCCGTAGAGACCCAGTACTTC. Protein sequence: CASSSGSVETQYF. Filled out from reference TRBV11-2 and TRBJ2-5, the complete variable domain reads EAGVAQSPRYKIIEKRQSVAFWCNPISGHATLYWYQQILGQGPKLLIQFQNNGVVDDSQLPKDRFSAERLKGVDSTLKIQPAKLEDSAVYLCASSSGSVETQYFGPGTRLLVL.

This clone was seen just once. The chain is built from TRBV6-5 and TRBJ1-1; 8 nucleotides agree with TRBD1. This CDR3 has 14 residues. Germline lookup yields CDR1 MNHEY and CDR2 SVGAGI. The ends lost 6 bases at V and 4 bases at J; junction bases unmatched: 7. The CDR3 DNA sequence: TGTGCCAGCAGGAGGGGAACAGGGGGCACTGAAGCTTTCTTT. It yields the protein CASRRGTGGTEAFF.

The chain carries TRBV7-9 and TRBJ2-7; a possible D gene is TRBD1 (6 bases). Trimming pared 5 bases from V and 4 bases from J, leaving 15 bases between. Germline values: CDR1 SEHNR, CDR2 FQNEAQ (reference sequence). The CDR3 covers 14 residues. As DNA, the CDR3 is TGTGCCAGCAGCACAAGAGGACAGCTGTACGAGCAGTACTTC. Translated: CASSTRGQLYEQYF.

The chain links TRBV30 to TRBJ2-5; 7 positions agree with TRBD1. Looked up from germline, CDR1 is GTSNPN and CDR2 is SVGIG (reference sequence). CDR3 length: 14 amino acids. The V segment lost 1 base and the J segment 4 bases; nucleotides outside the gene matches: 6. CDR3 protein: CAWSEGGGGETQYF. DNA for the CDR3: TGTGCCTGGAGTGAAGGGGGCGGCGGAGAGACCCAGTACTTC.

The CDR3 DNA reads TGTGCCACCCGAGGACAGGACGGCTACACCTTC. This translates into CATRGQDGYTF. V and J are TRBV25-1 and TRBJ1-2; 7 bases match TRBD1. The junction had 7 bases not matched to a gene; V was cut back by 10 bases and J by 8 bases. From germline, CDR1 is MGHDK and CDR2 SYGVNS. There are 11 residues in the CDR3.

The chain employs TRBV9 and TRBJ2-1, with D unclear. The CDR3 totals 14 residues. Trimming left V 3 bases short and J 3 bases short, with 10 bases between. The germline CDR1 and CDR2 sequences are SGDLS and YYNGEE. CDR3 sequence: CASSERSSYNEQFF. As DNA, the CDR3 is TGTGCCAGCAGCGAAAGGAGTAGCTACAATGAGCAGTTCTTC.

The chain recombines TRBV7-9 with TRBJ2-3; 7 positions match TRBD1. Losses at the gene ends were 4 bases for V and 0 bases for J; bases not matched to a gene: 4. The CDR3 totals 15 residues. Germline lookup yields CDR1 SEHNR and CDR2 FQNEAQ (reference sequence). The CDR3 bases are TGTGCCAGCAGCTCGTGGGACAGTAGCACAGATACGCAGTATTTT. Protein sequence: CASSSWDSSTDTQYF.

The J gene is TRBJ1-2, the V gene TRBV6-1; D remains unclear. The CDR3 has 14 residues. The V and J ends lost 7 bases and 5 bases respectively, with 17 bases between them. The germline V gene encodes CDR1 MNHNS and CDR2 SASEGT. Here the CDR3 reads CASKEPGSMYGYTF. CDR3 nucleotide sequence: TGTGCCAGCAAGGAACCGGGTAGTATGTATGGCTACACCTTC.

V usage is TRBV11-3 and J usage is TRBJ2-3; D is undetermined. The CDR3 extends over 13 amino acids. Trimming cost V 5 bases and J 2 bases, with 8 bases left between them. Germline-derived CDR1 and CDR2 are SGHNT and YENEEA. CDR3 region: CASSTTHTDTQYF. The CDR3 DNA follows: TGTGCCAGCAGCACGACTCACACAGATACGCAGTATTTT.

V gene TRBV2 combines with J gene TRBJ2-4; TRBD2 aligns across 8 bases. From germline, CDR1 is SNHLY and CDR2 FYNNEI. Unmatched junction bases numbered 6, after V lost 2 bases and J lost 3 bases. The CDR3 has 16 residues. This chain's CDR3 is CASSEMVAGIKNIQYF. Written as DNA, the CDR3 is TGTGCCAGCAGTGAAATGGTAGCGGGGATCAAAAACATTCAGTACTTC. Full variable domain (rest looked up from reference TRBV2 and TRBJ2-4): EPEVTQTPSHQVTQMGQEVILRCVPISNHLYFYWYRQILGQKVEFLVSFYNNEISEKSEIFDDQFSVERPDGSNFTLKIRSTKLEDSAMYFCASSEMVAGIKNIQYFGAGTRLSVL.

Notes on this clone: The sample carries other DNA sequences with the same CDR3. The CDR3 region is CASSQGEGLAGGRETQYF. Here the CDR3 DNA reads TGTGCCAGCAGCCAAGGGGAGGGACTAGCGGGAGGTCGGGAGACCCAGTACTTC. The genes are TRBV4-2 and TRBJ2-5; 15 bases line up with TRBD2. There are 18 residues in the CDR3. Germline loops: CDR1 LGHNA, CDR2 YNFKEQ. The V gene end was trimmed by 1 base and the J gene end by 5 bases; junction bases not matched to a gene: 8.

This chain uses TRBV9 with TRBJ2-7; weak D call: TRBD2 (5 bases). CDR1 SGDLS and CDR2 YYNGEE come from the germline V gene. Trimming removed 2 bases from V and 3 bases from J, with 15 bases in between. The CDR3 extends over 15 amino acids. This chain's CDR3 is CASSVGSRAGYEQYF. The CDR3 DNA follows: TGTGCCAGCAGCGTGGGATCGCGGGCGGGCTACGAGCAGTACTTC.

As to this clone: Mismatch with germline at one junction end may stem from a read error. V is TRBV5-1 and J is TRBJ2-4; TRBD2 agrees at 10 bases. CDR3 length: 14 amino acids. The germline V gene has CDR1 SGHRS and CDR2 YFSETQ. The CDR3 sequence: CASSLDSASGSITF. In DNA, the CDR3 is TGCGCCAGCAGCTTGGATTCCGCTAGCGGGAGCATAACGTTC.

The chain couples TRBV7-3 to TRBJ2-7; 8 bases agree with TRBD2. The V gene end was trimmed by 5 bases and the J gene end by 7 bases; junction bases not matched to a gene: 13. From germline, CDR1 is SGHTA and CDR2 FQGTGA. This CDR3 region has 15 residues. The chain's CDR3 is CASSPAGAGPGEQYF. CDR3 coding DNA: TGTGCCAGCAGCCCAGCGGGAGCTGGGCCGGGGGAGCAGTACTTC.

V and J are TRBV30 and TRBJ1-5; 10 positions match TRBD1. CDR1 GTSNPN and CDR2 SVGIG come from the germline V gene (reference sequence). V was clipped by 5 bases and J by 6 bases; unmatched bases: 4. This CDR3 is 13 amino acids long. The CDR3 reads CAWSGTGVQPQHF. CDR3 coding DNA: TGTGCCTGGTCCGGGACAGGGGTTCAGCCCCAGCATTTT.